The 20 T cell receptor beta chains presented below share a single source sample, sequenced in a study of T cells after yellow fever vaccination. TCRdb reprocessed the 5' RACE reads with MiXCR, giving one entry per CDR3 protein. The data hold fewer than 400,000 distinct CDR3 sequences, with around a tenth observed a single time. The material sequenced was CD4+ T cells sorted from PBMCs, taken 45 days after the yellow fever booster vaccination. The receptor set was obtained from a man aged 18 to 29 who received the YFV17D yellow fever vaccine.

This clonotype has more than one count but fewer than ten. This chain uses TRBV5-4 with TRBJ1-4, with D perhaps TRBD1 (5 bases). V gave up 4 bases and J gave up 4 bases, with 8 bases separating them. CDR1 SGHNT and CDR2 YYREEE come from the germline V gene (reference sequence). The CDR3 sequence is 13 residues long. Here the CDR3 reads CASSPTVNEKLFF. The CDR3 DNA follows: TGTGCCAGCAGCCCGACAGTTAATGAAAAACTGTTTTTT.

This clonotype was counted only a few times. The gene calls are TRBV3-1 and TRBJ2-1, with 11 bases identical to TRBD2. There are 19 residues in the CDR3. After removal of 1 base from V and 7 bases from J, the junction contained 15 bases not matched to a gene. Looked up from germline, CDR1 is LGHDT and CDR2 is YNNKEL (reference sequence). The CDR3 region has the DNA TGTGCCAGCAGCCAAGTTTTTTCGGCTAGCGGGGGGCCTTTGAATGAGCAGTTCTTC. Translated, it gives CASSQVFSASGGPLNEQFF.

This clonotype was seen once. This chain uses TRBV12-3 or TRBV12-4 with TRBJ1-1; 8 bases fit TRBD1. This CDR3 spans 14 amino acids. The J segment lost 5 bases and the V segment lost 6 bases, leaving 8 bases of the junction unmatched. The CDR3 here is CASRWGQASTEAFF. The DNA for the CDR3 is TGTGCCAGCAGATGGGGACAGGCTAGTACTGAAGCTTTCTTT.

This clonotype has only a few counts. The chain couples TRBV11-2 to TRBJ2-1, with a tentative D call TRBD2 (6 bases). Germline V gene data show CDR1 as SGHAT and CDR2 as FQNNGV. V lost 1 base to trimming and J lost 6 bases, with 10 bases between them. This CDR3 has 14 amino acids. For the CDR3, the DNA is TGTGCCAGCAGCTTAGTTCTAGCGACCAATGAGCAGTTCTTC. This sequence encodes CASSLVLATNEQFF.

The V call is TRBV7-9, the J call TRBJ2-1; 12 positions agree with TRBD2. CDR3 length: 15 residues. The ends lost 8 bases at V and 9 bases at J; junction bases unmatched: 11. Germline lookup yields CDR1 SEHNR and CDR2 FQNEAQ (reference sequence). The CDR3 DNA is TGTGCCAGCGGAGGACTAGCGGGGCCCTCGGGTGAGCAGTTCTTC. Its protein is CASGGLAGPSGEQFF.

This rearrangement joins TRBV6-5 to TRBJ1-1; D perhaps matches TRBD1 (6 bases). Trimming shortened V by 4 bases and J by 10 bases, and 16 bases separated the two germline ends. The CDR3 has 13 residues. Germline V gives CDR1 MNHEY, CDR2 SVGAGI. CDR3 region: CASSSPGTLLAFF. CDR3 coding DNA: TGTGCCAGCAGTTCCCCCGGGACACTCTTAGCTTTCTTT.

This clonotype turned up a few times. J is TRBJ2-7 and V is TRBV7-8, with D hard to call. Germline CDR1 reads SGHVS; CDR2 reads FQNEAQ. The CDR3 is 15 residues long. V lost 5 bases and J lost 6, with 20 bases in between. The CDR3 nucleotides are TGTGCCAGCAGCCCCCCCGGGCCAGAAGGTCCCGAGCAGTACGTC. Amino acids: CASSPPGPEGPEQYV.

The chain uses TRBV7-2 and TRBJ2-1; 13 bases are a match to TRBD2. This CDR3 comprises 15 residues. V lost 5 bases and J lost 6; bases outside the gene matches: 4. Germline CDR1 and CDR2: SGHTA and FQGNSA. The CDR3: CASSLTSGGVNEQFF. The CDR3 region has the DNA TGTGCCAGCAGCCTCACTAGCGGGGGGGTCAATGAGCAGTTCTTC.

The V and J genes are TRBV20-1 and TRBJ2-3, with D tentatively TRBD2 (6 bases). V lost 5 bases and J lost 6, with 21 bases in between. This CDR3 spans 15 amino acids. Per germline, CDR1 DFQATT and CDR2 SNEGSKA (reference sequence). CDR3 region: CSAEGPSVAKDTQYF. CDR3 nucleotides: TGCAGTGCTGAGGGGCCTAGCGTCGCCAAGGATACGCAGTATTTT.

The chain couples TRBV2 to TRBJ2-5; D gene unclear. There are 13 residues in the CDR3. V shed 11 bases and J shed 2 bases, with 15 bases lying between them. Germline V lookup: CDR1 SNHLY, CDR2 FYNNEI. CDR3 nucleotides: TGTGCCTCTGAGAAGGACCAGCAAGAGACCCAGTACTTC. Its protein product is CASEKDQQETQYF.

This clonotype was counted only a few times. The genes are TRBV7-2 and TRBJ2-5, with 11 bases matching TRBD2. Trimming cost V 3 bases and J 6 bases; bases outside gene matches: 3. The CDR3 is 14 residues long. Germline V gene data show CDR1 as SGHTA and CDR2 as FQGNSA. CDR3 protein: CASSFSGGAKTQYF. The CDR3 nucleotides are TGTGCCAGCAGCTTTAGCGGGGGGGCAAAGACCCAGTACTTC.

The CDR3 is CASSVDTGGIETQYF. The CDR3, as DNA: TGTGCCAGCAGCGTAGATACGGGGGGCATTGAGACCCAGTACTTC. V usage is TRBV9 and J usage is TRBJ2-5; perhaps TRBD2 as D (7 bases). The CDR3 is 15 residues long. CDR1 and CDR2 (germline): SGDLS, YYNGEE. The germline V and J ends were trimmed by 0 bases and 5 bases, with 14 bases remaining between them.

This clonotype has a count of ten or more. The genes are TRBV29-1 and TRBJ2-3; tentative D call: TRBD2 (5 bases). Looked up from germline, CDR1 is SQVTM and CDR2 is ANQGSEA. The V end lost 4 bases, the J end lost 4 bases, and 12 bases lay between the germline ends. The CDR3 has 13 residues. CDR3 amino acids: CSVGGLGADTQYF. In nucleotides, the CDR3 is TGCAGCGTTGGAGGGCTCGGCGCAGATACGCAGTATTTT.

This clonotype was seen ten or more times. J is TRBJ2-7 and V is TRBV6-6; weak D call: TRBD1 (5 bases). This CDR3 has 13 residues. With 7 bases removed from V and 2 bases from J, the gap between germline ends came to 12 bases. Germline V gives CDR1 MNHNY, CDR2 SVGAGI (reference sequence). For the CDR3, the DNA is TGTGCCAGCATGGGGCAGAGACCCTACGAGCAGTACGTC. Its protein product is CASMGQRPYEQYV.

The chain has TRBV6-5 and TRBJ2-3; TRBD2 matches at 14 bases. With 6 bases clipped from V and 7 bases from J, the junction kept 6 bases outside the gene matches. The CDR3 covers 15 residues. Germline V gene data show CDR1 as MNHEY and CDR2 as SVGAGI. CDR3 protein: CASSSTSGGANTQYF. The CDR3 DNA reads TGTGCCAGCAGCTCGACTAGCGGGGGGGCTAATACGCAGTATTTT.

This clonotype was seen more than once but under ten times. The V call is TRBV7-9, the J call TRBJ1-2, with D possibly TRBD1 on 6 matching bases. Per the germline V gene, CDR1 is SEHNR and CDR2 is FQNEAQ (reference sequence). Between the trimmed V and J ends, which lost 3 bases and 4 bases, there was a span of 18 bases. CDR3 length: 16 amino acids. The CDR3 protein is CASSFSGGRESYGYTF. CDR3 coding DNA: TGTGCCAGCAGCTTTTCTGGGGGCAGGGAGAGCTATGGCTACACCTTC. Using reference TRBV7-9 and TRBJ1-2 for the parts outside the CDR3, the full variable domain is DTGVSQNPRHKITKRGQNVTFRCDPISEHNRLYWYRQTLGQGPEFLTYFQNEAQLEKSRLLSDRFSAERPKGSFSTLEIQRTEQGDSAMYLCASSFSGGRESYGYTFGSGTRLTVV.

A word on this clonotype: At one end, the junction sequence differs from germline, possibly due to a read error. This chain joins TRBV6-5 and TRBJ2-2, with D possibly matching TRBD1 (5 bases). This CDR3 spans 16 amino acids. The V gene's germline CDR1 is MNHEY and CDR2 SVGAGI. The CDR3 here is CASSTTAPPNPGELFF. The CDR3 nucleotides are TGTGCCAGCAGTACGACAGCACCCCCGAACCCCGGGGAGCTGTTTTTT.

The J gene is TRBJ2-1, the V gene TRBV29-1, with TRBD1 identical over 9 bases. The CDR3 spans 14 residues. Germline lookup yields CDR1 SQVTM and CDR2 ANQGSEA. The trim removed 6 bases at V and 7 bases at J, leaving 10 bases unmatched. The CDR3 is CSVDDRGVGNEQFF. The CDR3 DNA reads TGCAGCGTAGATGACAGGGGGGTAGGAAATGAGCAGTTCTTC.

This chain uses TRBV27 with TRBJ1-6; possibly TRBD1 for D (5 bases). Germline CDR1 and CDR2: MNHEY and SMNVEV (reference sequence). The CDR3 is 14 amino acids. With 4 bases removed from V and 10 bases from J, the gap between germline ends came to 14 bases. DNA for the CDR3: TGTGCCAGCAGTTGGGACGGCAGGAAATCACCCCTCCACTTT. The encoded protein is CASSWDGRKSPLHF.

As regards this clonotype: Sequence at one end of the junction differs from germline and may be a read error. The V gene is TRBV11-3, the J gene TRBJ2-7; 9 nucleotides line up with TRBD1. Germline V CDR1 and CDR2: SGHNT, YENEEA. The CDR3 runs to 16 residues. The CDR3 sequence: CASSLGPTGGKYEQYF. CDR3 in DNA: TGTGCCAGCAGTTTAGGACCGACAGGGGGAAAATACGAGCAGTACTTC.